The 14 T cell receptor beta chains listed next were all sequenced from one sample in a study of cytomegalovirus exposure and HLA in healthy donors. The study ran its PCR with 60 Vbeta and 13 Jbeta primers. TCRdb's copy holds only in-frame clones and misses some; the assay was immunoSEQ multiplex PCR. The sample lists 130,000 or so clones, about 8.5% seen once, with 5.5% in the top ten. Source material: PBMCs. The source of these receptors is a man aged 35-49 years in good health and CMV-seronegative.

The V and J genes are TRBV5-1 and TRBJ1-3; TRBD1 agrees at 10 bases. Germline CDR1 and CDR2: SGHRS and YFSETQ. There are 15 residues in the CDR3. Trimming at V came to 2 bases and at J to 2 bases, leaving 1 base not matched to a gene. CDR3 bases: TGCGCCAGCAGCTTTGGACAGGGGGCTGGAAACACCATATATTTT. Amino acid sequence: CASSFGQGAGNTIYF.

CDR3 DNA sequence: TGTGCCAGTAGTATAGATGGGACTGTCCTTGGCACCGGGGAGCTGTTTTTT. It specifies CASSIDGTVLGTGELFF. This chain links TRBV19 with TRBJ2-2; a possible D gene is TRBD2 (6 bases). The germline V gene encodes CDR1 LNHDA and CDR2 SQIVND (reference sequence). The V gene lost 0 bases and the J gene lost 4 bases, with 15 bases spanning the gap. There are 17 residues in the CDR3.

V is TRBV4-2 and J is TRBJ2-7; D unresolved. Trimming stripped 5 bases from V and 2 bases from J, with 13 bases between. In germline, CDR1 is LGHNA, CDR2 YNFKEQ. CDR3 length equals 14 residues. The CDR3 region has the DNA TGTGCCAGCAGCTTGACACCTCTTACCTACGAGCAGTACTTC. It codes for CASSLTPLTYEQYF.

The table lists this clone with a few counts. The chain carries TRBV15 and TRBJ1-5; possibly TRBD1 for D (6 bases). This CDR3 contains 15 residues. CDR1 is LNHNV, CDR2 YYDKDF, per germline (reference sequence). V was pared by 8 bases and J by 2 bases, with 16 bases between. The CDR3 here is CATGGRGSGNQPQHF. For the CDR3, the DNA is TGTGCCACCGGGGGCAGAGGGTCCGGCAATCAGCCCCAGCATTTT.

On this clone itself: The junction departs from germline at one end; a sequencing error may be responsible. The V call is TRBV5-1, the J call TRBJ2-3; D gene unclear. Germline V gene sequence: CDR1 SGHRS, CDR2 YFSETQ. This CDR3 spans 15 amino acids. The CDR3 nucleotides are TGCGCCAGCAACTTGCTCGACACCTCCACAGATACGCAGTATTTT. Translated, it gives CASNLLDTSTDTQYF.

This clone was counted a few times. The CDR3 nucleotides read TGTGCCAGCGGACAGGGGGCCCATCAGCCCCAGCATTTT. Translated, it gives CASGQGAHQPQHF. The chain uses TRBV2 and TRBJ1-5; 11 bases map to TRBD1. Germline CDR1 SNHLY, CDR2 FYNNEI. This CDR3 region has 13 residues. Trimming at V came to 8 bases and at J to 5 bases, leaving 2 bases not matched to a gene.

The sample holds a few counts of this clone. V gene TRBV5-1 combines with J gene TRBJ2-3; 8 bases line up with TRBD2. This CDR3 contains 14 residues. Unmatched junction bases numbered 11, after V lost 10 bases and J lost 4 bases. CDR1 is SGHRS, CDR2 YFSETQ, per germline. The CDR3 DNA follows: TGCGCCGGCAAACCGGGACTAGTGGCAGATACGCAGTATTTT. Translating gives CAGKPGLVADTQYF.

This clone was seen more than once but under ten times. The rearrangement joins TRBV19 to TRBJ2-2; 11 nucleotides match TRBD2. This CDR3 has 16 residues. Per germline, CDR1 LNHDA and CDR2 SQIVND (reference sequence). Trimming took 5 bases from V and 4 from J; bases not matched to a gene: 6. CDR3 in amino acids: CASSLAGGRGTGELFF. In DNA form, the CDR3 reads TGTGCCAGTAGTCTAGCGGGGGGTCGGGGCACCGGGGAGCTGTTTTTT. The entire variable domain, with the rest obtained from reference TRBV19 and TRBJ2-2, is as follows: DGGITQSPKYLFRKEGQNVTLSCEQNLNHDAMYWYRQDPGQGLRLIYYSQIVNDFQKGDIAEGYSVSREKKESFPLTVTSAQKNPTAFYLCASSLAGGRGTGELFFGEGSRLTVL.

The chain is built from TRBV5-1 and TRBJ2-4; TRBD1 agrees at 7 bases. The CDR3 consists of 15 residues. The ends lost 0 bases at V and 2 bases at J; junction bases unmatched: 2. CDR1 SGHRS and CDR2 YFSETQ come from the germline V gene. This CDR3 is CASSLEGGSKNIQYF. The DNA for the CDR3 is TGCGCCAGCAGCTTGGAAGGGGGCTCCAAAAACATTCAGTACTTC.

This chain links TRBV19 with TRBJ1-1; 7 nucleotides line up with TRBD1. Germline V gene lookup returns CDR1 LNHDA and CDR2 SQIVND (reference sequence). Trimming removed 5 bases from V and 8 bases from J; junction bases left unmatched: 8. The CDR3 extends over 13 amino acids. Written as DNA, the CDR3 is TGTGCCAGTAGTGCCCGACAGGGTTCGGAAGCTTTCTTT. Protein: CASSARQGSEAFF.

This clone appeared a few times. The germline gene is not matched at one end of the junction; a read error may be the cause. J is TRBJ2-2 and V is TRBV6-1; D is perhaps TRBD1 or TRBD2 (6 bases each). The CDR3 runs 16 residues. Germline V gene lookup returns CDR1 MNHNS and CDR2 SASEGT. This CDR3 is CASSEGRTDPTGELFF. The CDR3 DNA reads TGTGCCAGCAGCGAAGGGAGGACAGATCCCACCGGGGAGCTGTTTTTT.

The chain has TRBV30 and TRBJ2-2; a weak D match, TRBD1 (7 bases). The V and J ends lost 4 bases and 5 bases respectively, with 8 bases between them. The CDR3 covers 12 residues. Germline V CDR1 and CDR2: GTSNPN, SVGIG (reference sequence). The CDR3 reads CAWTGGTGELFF. CDR3 coding DNA: TGTGCCTGGACAGGGGGGACCGGGGAGCTGTTTTTT.

The gene calls are TRBV14 and TRBJ2-5, with 8 bases identical to TRBD2. V gave up 2 bases and J gave up 3 bases; unmatched junction bases: 2. Germline loops: CDR1 SGHDN, CDR2 FVKESK. This CDR3 is built from 14 residues. The CDR3 sequence: CASSQPGGEETQYF. CDR3 bases: TGTGCCAGCAGCCAACCGGGGGGGGAAGAGACCCAGTACTTC.

The chain links TRBV28 to TRBJ1-5, with a weak D call TRBD1 (5 bases). Germline V gives CDR1 MDHEN, CDR2 SYDVKM. The CDR3 runs to 15 residues. V lost 1 base to trimming and J lost 2 bases, with 9 bases between them. The CDR3 loop reads CASSLSRVGNQPQHF. The CDR3 nucleotides are TGTGCCAGCAGTTTATCCAGGGTCGGCAATCAGCCCCAGCATTTT.